The 20 T cell receptor beta chains presented below share a single source sample, sequenced in a study of shared clonotypes between healthy human individuals. Assay: immunoSEQ multiplex PCR; the TCRdb copy retains only in-frame clones and omits some. The sample yields around 2.5 million clones, roughly 93% seen once. What was sequenced was naive CD4+ T cells from PBMCs. Subset here: CD45RA+ positively selected. These receptors originate from a man between 18 and 29 years old in good health. Some clones in this sample may be carry-over from other donors' samples.

The V gene is TRBV6-6, the J gene TRBJ1-5; the match to TRBD1 covers 7 bases. The V gene end was trimmed by 5 bases and the J gene end by 0 bases; junction bases not matched to a gene: 4. In germline, CDR1 is MNHNY, CDR2 SVGAGI (reference sequence). The CDR3 is made up of 15 amino acids. DNA of the CDR3: TGTGCCAGCAGTACCCACAGGGGTAGCAATCAGCCCCAGCATTTT. This encodes CASSTHRGSNQPQHF.

The chain recombines TRBV4-2 with TRBJ1-2; TRBD1 agrees at 7 bases. The CDR3 runs to 15 residues. The trim removed 1 base at V and 5 bases at J, leaving 7 bases unmatched. Germline CDR1 LGHNA, CDR2 YNFKEQ. CDR3 nucleotides: TGTGCCAGCAGCCAAGTACAGGGGATTGATTATGGCTACACCTTC. Protein product: CASSQVQGIDYGYTF.

The chain has TRBV5-4 and TRBJ2-7; TRBD1 matches 9 bases. V lost 3 bases to trimming and J lost 2 bases; unmatched junction nucleotides: 6. Germline CDR1 is SGHNT and CDR2 is YYREEE (reference sequence). The CDR3 loop spans 15 amino acids. DNA for the CDR3: TGTGCCAGCAGCTCAGCGACAGGGGGGACCTACGAGCAGTACTTC. Its translation: CASSSATGGTYEQYF. Variable domain in full (rest from reference TRBV5-4 and TRBJ2-7): ETGVTQSPTHLIKTRGQQVTLRCSSQSGHNTVSWYQQALGQGPQFIFQYYREEENGRGNFPPRFSGLQFPNYSSELNVNALELDDSALYLCASSSATGGTYEQYFGPGTRLTVT.

The chain uses TRBV7-2 and TRBJ2-7, with D possibly being TRBD1 (6 bases). The CDR3 length is 13 residues. Germline V CDR1 and CDR2: SGHTA, FQGNSA. The ends were cut back, 6 bases at V and 3 bases at J, with 12 bases in the middle. The CDR3 nucleotides read TGTGCCAGCAGAATGGGGGCCGGCTACGAGCAGTACTTC. Translating gives CASRMGAGYEQYF.

V gene TRBV5-1 combines with J gene TRBJ2-7; D tentatively reads TRBD1 or TRBD2 (5 bases each). CDR1 is SGHRS and CDR2 is YFSETQ in the germline V gene. V lost 5 bases and J 3 bases, leaving 12 bases between the germline ends. This CDR3 has 13 residues. The DNA for the CDR3 is TGCGCCAGCAGATGGGACGTGGACTACGAGCAGTACTTC. It yields the protein CASRWDVDYEQYF.

The gene calls are TRBV16 and TRBJ2-4, with D possibly TRBD2 on 5 matching bases. The CDR3 consists of 15 residues. V dropped 3 bases and J dropped 5 bases, with 14 bases sitting between them. Germline CDR1 reads KGHSY; CDR2 reads FQNENV. The CDR3 DNA reads as TGTGCCAGCAGCCACCCCCGGCCGCGGGAAAACATTCAGTACTTC. Its translation is CASSHPRPRENIQYF.

To note about this clone: This CDR3 is also generated by other DNA sequences in the sample. V is TRBV19 and J is TRBJ2-1; D assignment may be TRBD1 or TRBD2 (5 bases each). V lost 4 bases, J lost 7 bases, and 5 bases lay in between. CDR3 size: 11 residues. The germline CDR1 and CDR2 sequences are LNHDA and SQIVND (reference sequence). CDR3 protein: CASSRGNEQFF. The CDR3 nucleotides read TGTGCCAGTAGTAGGGGGAATGAGCAGTTCTTC.

This sequence joins TRBV28 and TRBJ2-7, with 7 positions matching TRBD1. Germline CDR1 and CDR2: MDHEN and SYDVKM. The V and J ends lost 5 bases and 4 bases, in that order; junction bases with no gene match: 14. CDR3 size: 16 residues. CDR3 coding DNA: TGTGCCAGCAGTACCCCATCGGGACAGATGATATACGAGCAGTACTTC. Amino acid sequence: CASSTPSGQMIYEQYF.

This chain links TRBV11-1 with TRBJ2-3, with 9 positions matching TRBD1. Germline CDR1 is SGHAT and CDR2 is FQDESV (reference sequence). This CDR3 comprises 13 residues. V lost 10 bases to trimming and J lost 1 base; unmatched junction nucleotides: 3. CDR3 in amino acids: CATRQGGTDTQYF. The DNA of the CDR3 is TGTGCCACCCGACAGGGGGGCACAGATACGCAGTATTTT.

In the case of this clone: The sample has other DNA sequences that encode this CDR3 too. The chain couples TRBV27 to TRBJ2-7, with 8 bases matching TRBD1. Trimming took 6 bases from V and 4 from J; bases not matched to a gene: 5. This CDR3 has 13 residues. Germline V CDR1 and CDR2: MNHEY, SMNVEV (reference sequence). The CDR3 loop reads CASSRDRSYEQYF. The DNA of the CDR3 is TGTGCCAGCAGCCGGGACAGGAGTTACGAGCAGTACTTC.

The chain carries TRBV6-1 and TRBJ1-2; D is unresolved. The germline gives CDR1 MNHNS, CDR2 SASEGT. V lost 7 bases and J lost 4, with 16 bases in between. This CDR3 has 14 residues. CDR3: CASTPRWAAYGYTF. The CDR3 DNA follows: TGTGCCAGCACGCCGAGATGGGCAGCCTATGGCTACACCTTC.

CDR3 sequence (DNA): TGCGCCAGCAGCCAAGATCGGGGGACAGGGGGCTCCGGAAGCAATCAGCCCCAGCATTTT. It translates to CASSQDRGTGGSGSNQPQHF. The rearrangement uses TRBV4-3 and TRBJ1-5; the match to TRBD1 covers 12 bases. Germline V gene sequence: CDR1 LGHNA, CDR2 YSLEER. The CDR3 spans 20 residues. After removal of 0 bases from V and 1 base from J, the junction contained 10 bases not matched to a gene.

The J gene is TRBJ1-1, the V gene TRBV6-5; 9 bases map to TRBD1. V lost 7 bases, J lost 6 bases, and 9 bases stayed unmatched. Germline-derived CDR1 and CDR2 are MNHEY and SVGAGI. This CDR3 comprises 14 residues. CDR3 protein: CASTKGDRVAEAFF. The DNA of the CDR3 is TGTGCCAGCACTAAGGGGGACAGGGTGGCTGAAGCTTTCTTT.

CDR3 protein: CASSPGLVTNEQFF. CDR3 nucleotide sequence: TGCGCCAGCAGCCCGGGACTAGTTACAAATGAGCAGTTCTTC. V is TRBV5-1 and J is TRBJ2-1; 8 bases are a match to TRBD2. J lost 7 bases, V lost 4 bases, and 7 bases had no gene match. Per germline, CDR1 SGHRS and CDR2 YFSETQ. The CDR3 length is 14 residues. Drawing the rest from reference TRBV5-1 and TRBJ2-1, the complete variable domain is KAGVTQTPRYLIKTRGQQVTLSCSPISGHRSVSWYQQTPGQGLQFLFEYFSETQRNKGNFPGRFSGRQFSNSRSEMNVSTLELGDSALYLCASSPGLVTNEQFFGPGTRLTVL.

The rearrangement uses TRBV28 and TRBJ2-7; the match to TRBD1 covers 7 bases. CDR1 is MDHEN, CDR2 SYDVKM, per germline. V was pared by 5 bases and J by 1 base, with 14 bases of the junction left unmatched. This CDR3 has 17 residues. The CDR3 sequence: CASSAPYGTDHSYEQYF. The CDR3 DNA follows: TGTGCCAGCAGTGCTCCCTACGGGACAGACCATTCCTACGAGCAGTACTTC.

The CDR3 DNA is TGTGCCAGCAGCGTTGGGGGGACGGCCCCCTACGAGCAGTACTTC. It codes for CASSVGGTAPYEQYF. The J gene is TRBJ2-7, the V gene TRBV9; D may be TRBD2 (6 bases). V was cut by 2 bases and J by 2 bases, with 14 bases left in between. CDR3 length equals 15 residues. Germline values: CDR1 SGDLS, CDR2 YYNGEE. The full variable domain, rest sourced from reference TRBV9 and TRBJ2-7, is DSGVTQTPKHLITATGQRVTLRCSPRSGDLSVYWYQQSLDQGLQFLIQYYNGEERAKGNILERFSAQQFPDLHSELNLSSLELGDSALYFCASSVGGTAPYEQYFGPGTRLTVT.

The V and J genes are TRBV7-9 and TRBJ2-7; 10 bases are a match to TRBD2. CDR3 length: 13 residues. Germline loops: CDR1 SEHNR, CDR2 FQNEAQ (reference sequence). J gave up 7 bases and V 8 bases, and 8 bases lay outside the gene matches. CDR3 nucleotide sequence: TGTGCCAGCCAAAGCGGGAGGGCCTTGGAGCAGTACTTC. Translating gives CASQSGRALEQYF.

The V and J genes are TRBV28 and TRBJ2-1, with 14 positions matching TRBD2. Looked up from germline, CDR1 is MDHEN and CDR2 is SYDVKM. This CDR3 spans 16 amino acids. V trimming: 6 bases; J trimming: 9 bases; junction bases outside the gene matches: 10. The CDR3 coding sequence is TGTGCCAGCAGAGTTCCCGGGACTAGCGGGAGAGGTGAGCAGTTCTTC. As protein: CASRVPGTSGRGEQFF.

The CDR3 DNA reads as TGTGCCAGCAGCTTAAATGACAGGCCTTCTTCAGAGCAGTACTTC. Protein product: CASSLNDRPSSEQYF. The V gene is TRBV11-3, the J gene TRBJ2-7; a possible D gene is TRBD1 (6 bases). Germline CDR1 is SGHNT and CDR2 is YENEEA. V lost 2 bases and J 7 bases, leaving 18 bases between the germline ends. The CDR3 consists of 15 residues.

The rearrangement links TRBV14 to TRBJ2-3; the D is unclear. Germline V lookup: CDR1 SGHDN, CDR2 FVKESK. The V end lost 3 bases, the J end lost 1 base, and 14 bases lay between the germline ends. The CDR3 is made up of 16 amino acids. CDR3 residues: CASSQTPGHRTDTQYF. The CDR3 DNA is TGTGCCAGCAGCCAGACCCCGGGCCACCGCACAGATACGCAGTATTTT.